This TCR beta chain was recovered during a study of early T cells in non-severe SARS-CoV-2 infection. Study findings and constraints: Matches to VDJdb favored anti-spike CD8 responses and missed private and CD4 specificities.

This CDR3 comprises 15 residues. V gave up 3 bases and J gave up 8 bases; unmatched junction bases: 3. CDR1 is SGHRS, CDR2 YFSETQ, per germline. Unique molecular identifiers (one per individual cDNA molecule) were attached. MiXCR was run by TCRdb on the 5' RACE reads, yielding one entry per CDR3 protein. The data show tens of thousands of distinct CDR3 sequences, around 4% seen once. In the case of this clonotype: Antigen unknown.

The source material was whole blood. The rearrangement uses TRBV5-1 and TRBJ2-1, with 15 bases lining up with TRBD2. This TCR came from an adult who was a healthcare worker with PCR-confirmed SARS-CoV-2 infection or an uninfected control (not recorded which). As DNA, the CDR3 is TGCGCCAGCAGCTCGGGACTAGCGGGAGGCGATGAGCAGTTCTTC. Its protein is CASSSGLAGGDEQFF.